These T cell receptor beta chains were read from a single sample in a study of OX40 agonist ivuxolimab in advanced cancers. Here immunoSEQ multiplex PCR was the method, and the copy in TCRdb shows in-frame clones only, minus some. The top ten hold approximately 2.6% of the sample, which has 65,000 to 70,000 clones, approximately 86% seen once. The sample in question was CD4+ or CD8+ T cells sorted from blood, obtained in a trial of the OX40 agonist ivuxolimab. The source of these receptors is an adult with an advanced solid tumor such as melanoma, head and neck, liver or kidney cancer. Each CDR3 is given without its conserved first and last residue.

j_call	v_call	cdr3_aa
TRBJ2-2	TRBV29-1	SVTPGQGSAGELF
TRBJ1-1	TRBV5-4	ASSLPAEQGARTEAF
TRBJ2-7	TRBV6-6	ASSPGTAYEQY
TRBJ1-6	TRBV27	ASGARSYNSPLH
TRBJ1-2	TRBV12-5	ASGGDREVFDYGYT
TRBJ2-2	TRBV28	ASSLPSAGGSGELF
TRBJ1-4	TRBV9	ASSGGTGVAGANEKLF
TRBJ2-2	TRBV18	ASSPLTGELF
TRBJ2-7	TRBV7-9	ASSPAGRSYEQY
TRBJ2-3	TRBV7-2	ASSHWVGVGTDTQY
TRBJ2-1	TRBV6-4	ASSDRAFSNEQF
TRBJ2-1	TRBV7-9	ASSSRLGLAGGNYNEQF
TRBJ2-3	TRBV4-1	ASSQQLSRGTDTQY
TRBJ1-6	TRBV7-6	ASSAGTTGSPLH
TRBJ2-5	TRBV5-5	ASSSASLTVETQY
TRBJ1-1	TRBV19	ASQKFFGQADTEAF
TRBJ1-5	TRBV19	ASSPDRITLYSNQPQH
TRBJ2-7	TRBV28	ASSQTTTSYEQY
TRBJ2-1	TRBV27	ASSSYPQGAVENEQF
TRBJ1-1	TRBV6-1	ASKENTEAF
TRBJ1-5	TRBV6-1	ASSETTGAHQPQH
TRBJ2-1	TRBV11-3	ASSLGGSVNEQF
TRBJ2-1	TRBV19	ASSGGPGTYNEQF
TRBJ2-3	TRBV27	ASSTTDTQY
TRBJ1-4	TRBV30	AYSGGQGDEKLF
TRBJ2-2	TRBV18	ASSPLDSRAGTGELF
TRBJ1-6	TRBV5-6	ASSSGPGQGQSPLH
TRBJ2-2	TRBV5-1	ASSGGDVPTGELF
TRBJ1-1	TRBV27	ASSLSGQLNTEAF
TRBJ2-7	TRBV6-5	ASSPHTYEQY
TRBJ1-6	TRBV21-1	ASSGRSELNSPLH
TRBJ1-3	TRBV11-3	ASSSPREPGNTIY
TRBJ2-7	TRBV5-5	ASSLGFPGQSGEQY
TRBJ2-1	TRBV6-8	ASSYSRFGSGGYNEQF
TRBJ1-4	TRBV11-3	ASSLAQGATEKLF
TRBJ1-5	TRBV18	ASSPRDGNQPQH
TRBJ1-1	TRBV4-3	ASSQRLEGAEAF
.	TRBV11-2	ASSNRGRTGHYEQY
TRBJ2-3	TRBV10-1	ASSEGTGISTDTQY
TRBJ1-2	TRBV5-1	ASSGGLGVSNYGYT
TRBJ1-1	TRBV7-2	ASSLSGQYTEAF
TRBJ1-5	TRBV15	ATSRGTGINQPQH
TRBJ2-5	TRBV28	ASSLRGDETQY
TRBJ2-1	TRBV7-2	ASSFFLAGSNEQF